One TCR beta chain is described in this entry. The same CDR3 arises from other DNA sequences in this sample as well. This entry is derived from a study of shared clonotypes between healthy human individuals. Turning to the study itself: Per donor, CD8 memory used one plate, CD8 naive used two, CD4 memory used three and CD4 naive used three.

Sequencing used immunoSEQ multiplex PCR; TCRdb keeps in-frame clones, though not all of them. This table has approximately 2.5 million clones, around nine tenths appearing once. The sequencing sample was made of naive CD4+ T cells sorted from blood. Subset reported: CD45RA+ positively selected. This TCR derives from a man between 18 and 29 years old in good health.

Here the CDR3 reads CASSIQGRNTGELFF. CDR3 coding DNA: TGTGCCAGCAGCATACAGGGGCGTAACACCGGGGAGCTGTTTTTT. The chain recombines TRBV5-4 with TRBJ2-2; 7 bases are a match to TRBD1. CDR3 length: 15 residues. The V gene end was trimmed by 4 bases and the J gene end by 2 bases; junction bases not matched to a gene: 5. Germline-derived CDR1 and CDR2 are SGHNT and YYREEE (reference sequence).